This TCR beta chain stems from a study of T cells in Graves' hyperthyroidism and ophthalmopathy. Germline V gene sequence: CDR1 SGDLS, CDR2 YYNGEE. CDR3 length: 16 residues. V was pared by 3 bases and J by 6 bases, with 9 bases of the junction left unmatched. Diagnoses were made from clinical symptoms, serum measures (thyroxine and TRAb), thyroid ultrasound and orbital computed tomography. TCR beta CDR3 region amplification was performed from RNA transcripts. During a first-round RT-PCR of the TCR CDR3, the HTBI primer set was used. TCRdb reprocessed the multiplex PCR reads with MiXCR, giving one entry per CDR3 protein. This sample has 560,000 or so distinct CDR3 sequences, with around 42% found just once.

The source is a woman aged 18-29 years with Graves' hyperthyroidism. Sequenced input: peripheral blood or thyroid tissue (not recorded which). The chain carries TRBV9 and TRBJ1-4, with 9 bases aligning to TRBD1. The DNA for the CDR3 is TGTGCCAGCAGCGACGGGACAGGGACGGATGATGAAAAACTGTTTTTT. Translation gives CASSDGTGTDDEKLFF. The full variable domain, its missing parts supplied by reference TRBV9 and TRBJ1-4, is DSGVTQTPKHLITATGQRVTLRCSPRSGDLSVYWYQQSLDQGLQFLIQYYNGEERAKGNILERFSAQQFPDLHSELNLSSLELGDSALYFCASSDGTGTDDEKLFFGSGTQLSVL.